This T cell receptor beta chain was observed in a study of OX40 agonist ivuxolimab in advanced cancers. At the level of the study: Intravenous ivuxolimab at 0.01 to 10 mg/kg was given to patients every 2 weeks. Participants, roughly 81% male, averaged approximately 65 years of age, ranging from roughly 23 to 90.

Here immunoSEQ multiplex PCR was the method, and the copy in TCRdb shows in-frame clones only, minus some. The sample has more than 65,000 clones, 75% to 90% seen once. Germline CDR1 is SGHDN and CDR2 is FVKESK. V shed 1 base and J shed 5 bases, with 14 bases lying between them. The CDR3 is 15 residues long. No patient had autoimmune disease or received systemic immunosuppression. The material was CD4+ or CD8+ T cells sorted from blood, obtained in a trial of the OX40 agonist ivuxolimab. This TCR derives from an adult with an advanced solid tumor such as melanoma, head and neck, liver or kidney cancer. The gene calls are TRBV14 and TRBJ2-5, with D perhaps TRBD1 (5 bases). The CDR3 here is CASSQGFRGLETQYF. The CDR3 bases are TGTGCCAGCAGCCAAGGGTTTAGGGGTTTGGAGACCCAGTACTTC.